The clone carrying this T cell receptor (beta chain) was found many times. The antigen remains undetermined. This record comes from a study of T cell repertoires in cytomegalovirus infection. Study-wide context: Carrying CMV and the relevant HLA type showed in public TCR beta signatures.

TCRdb reprocessed the reads via MiXCR and lists one record per CDR3 protein. This sample yields 150,000 or so distinct CDR3 sequences, of which roughly 6% are seen a single time; about a sixth belongs to the top ten. In germline, CDR1 is MNHEY, CDR2 SVGEGT. Losses at the gene ends were 2 bases for V and 0 bases for J; bases not matched to a gene: 5. The CDR3 loop spans 16 amino acids. Overall study findings and caveats: Across the ex vivo response, the dominant clonotypes were HLA-C-restricted CMV-specific TCR beta clonotypes.

Input material: PBMCs. This receptor was obtained from a human donor in good health (CMV status not recorded). Some clones in this sample may be carry-over from other donors' samples. V and J are TRBV6-2 or TRBV6-3 and TRBJ2-3; 7 positions match TRBD1. In DNA, the CDR3 is TGTGCCAGCAGTTACCGGCCGGGACAGAGCACAGATACGCAGTATTTT. Residues: CASSYRPGQSTDTQYF.